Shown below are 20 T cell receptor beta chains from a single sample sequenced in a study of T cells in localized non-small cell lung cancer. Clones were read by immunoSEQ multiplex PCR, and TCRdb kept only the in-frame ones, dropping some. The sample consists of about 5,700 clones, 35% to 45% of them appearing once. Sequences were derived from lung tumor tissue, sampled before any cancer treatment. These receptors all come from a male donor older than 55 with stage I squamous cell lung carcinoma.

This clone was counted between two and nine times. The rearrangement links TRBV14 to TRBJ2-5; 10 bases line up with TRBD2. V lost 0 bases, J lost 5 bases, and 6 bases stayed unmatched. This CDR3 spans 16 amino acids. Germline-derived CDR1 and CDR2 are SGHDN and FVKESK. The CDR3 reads CASSQDRLAGEETQYF. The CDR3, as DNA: TGTGCCAGCAGCCAAGATCGGCTAGCGGGGGAGGAGACCCAGTACTTC. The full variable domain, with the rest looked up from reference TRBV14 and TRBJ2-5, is EAGVTQFPSHSVIEKGQTVTLRCDPISGHDNLYWYRRVMGKEIKFLLHFVKESKQDESGMPNNRFLAERTGGTYSTLKVQPAELEDSGVYFCASSQDRLAGEETQYFGPGTRLLVL.

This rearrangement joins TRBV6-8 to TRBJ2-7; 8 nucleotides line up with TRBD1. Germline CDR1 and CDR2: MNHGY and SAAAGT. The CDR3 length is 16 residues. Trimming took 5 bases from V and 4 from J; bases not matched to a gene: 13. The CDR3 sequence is CASSQRPDRVAYEQYF. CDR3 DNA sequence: TGTGCCAGCAGTCAGAGACCGGACAGGGTGGCTTACGAGCAGTACTTC.

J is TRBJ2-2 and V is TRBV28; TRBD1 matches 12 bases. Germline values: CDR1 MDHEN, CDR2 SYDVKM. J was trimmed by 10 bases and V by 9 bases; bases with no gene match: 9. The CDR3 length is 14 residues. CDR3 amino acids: CASNPGQGAAELFF. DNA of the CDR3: TGTGCCAGTAACCCGGGACAGGGGGCTGCGGAGCTGTTTTTT. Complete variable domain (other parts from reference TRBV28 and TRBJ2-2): DVKVTQSSRYLVKRTGEKVFLECVQDMDHENMFWYRQDPGLGLRLIYFSYDVKMKEKGDIPEGYSVSREKKERFSLILESASTNQTSMYLCASNPGQGAAELFFGEGSRLTVL.

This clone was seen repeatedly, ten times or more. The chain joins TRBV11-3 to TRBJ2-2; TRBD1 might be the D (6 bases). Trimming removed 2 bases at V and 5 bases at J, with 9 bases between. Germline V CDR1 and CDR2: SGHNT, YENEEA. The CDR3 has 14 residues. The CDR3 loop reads CASSLTQGTGELFF. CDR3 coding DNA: TGTGCCAGCAGCTTAACGCAGGGGACCGGGGAGCTGTTTTTT.

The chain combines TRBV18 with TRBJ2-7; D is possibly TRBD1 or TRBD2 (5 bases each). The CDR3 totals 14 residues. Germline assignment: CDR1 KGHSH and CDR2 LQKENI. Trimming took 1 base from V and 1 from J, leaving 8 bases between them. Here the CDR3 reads CASSPRDQSYEQYF. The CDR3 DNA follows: TGTGCCAGCTCACCACGGGACCAGTCCTACGAGCAGTACTTC.

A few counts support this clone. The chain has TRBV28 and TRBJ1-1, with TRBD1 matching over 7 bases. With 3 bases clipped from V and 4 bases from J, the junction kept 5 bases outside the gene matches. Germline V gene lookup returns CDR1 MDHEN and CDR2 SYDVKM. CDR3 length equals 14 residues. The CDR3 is CASSLTGQFTEAFF. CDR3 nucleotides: TGTGCCAGCAGTTTGACAGGGCAATTCACTGAAGCTTTCTTT.

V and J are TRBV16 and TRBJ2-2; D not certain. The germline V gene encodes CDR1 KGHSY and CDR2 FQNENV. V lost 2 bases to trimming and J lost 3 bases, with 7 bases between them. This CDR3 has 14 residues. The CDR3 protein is CASSQGTYTGELFF. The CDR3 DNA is TGTGCCAGCAGCCAAGGAACTTACACCGGGGAGCTGTTTTTT.

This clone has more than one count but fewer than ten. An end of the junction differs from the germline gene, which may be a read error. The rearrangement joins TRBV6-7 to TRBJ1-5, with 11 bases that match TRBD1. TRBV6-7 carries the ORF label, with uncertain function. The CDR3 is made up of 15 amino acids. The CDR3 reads CASSYGQGAGQPQHF. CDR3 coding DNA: TGTGCCAGCAGTTATGGACAGGGGGCGGGTCAGCCYCAGCATTTT.

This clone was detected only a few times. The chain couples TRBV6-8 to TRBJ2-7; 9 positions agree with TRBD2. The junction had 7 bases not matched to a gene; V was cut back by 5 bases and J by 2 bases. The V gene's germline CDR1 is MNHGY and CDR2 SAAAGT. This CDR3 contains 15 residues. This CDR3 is CASSLSGGETYEQYF. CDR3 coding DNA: TGTGCCAGCAGTCTTAGCGGGGGTGAGACCTACGAGCAGTACTTC.

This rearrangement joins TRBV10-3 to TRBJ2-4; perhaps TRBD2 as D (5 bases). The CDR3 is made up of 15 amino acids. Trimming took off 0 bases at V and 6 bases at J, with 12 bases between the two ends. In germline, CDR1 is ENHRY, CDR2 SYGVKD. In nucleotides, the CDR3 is TGTGCCATCAGTGAGTCGTACGGGAAACGAAACATTCAGTACTTC. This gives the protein CAISESYGKRNIQYF.

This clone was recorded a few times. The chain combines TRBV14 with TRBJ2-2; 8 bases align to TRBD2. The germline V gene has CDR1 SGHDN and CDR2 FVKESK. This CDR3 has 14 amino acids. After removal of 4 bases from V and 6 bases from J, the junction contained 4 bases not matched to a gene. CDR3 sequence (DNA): TGTGCCAGCAGCCTTAGACTAGCGTCCGGGGAGCTGTTTTTT. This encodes CASSLRLASGELFF.

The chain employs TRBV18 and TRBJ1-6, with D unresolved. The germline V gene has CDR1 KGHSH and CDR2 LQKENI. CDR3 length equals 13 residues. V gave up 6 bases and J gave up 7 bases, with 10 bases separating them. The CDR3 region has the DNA TGTGCCAGCTCGTCAGACGGAAATTCACCCCTCCACTTT. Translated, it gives CASSSDGNSPLHF.

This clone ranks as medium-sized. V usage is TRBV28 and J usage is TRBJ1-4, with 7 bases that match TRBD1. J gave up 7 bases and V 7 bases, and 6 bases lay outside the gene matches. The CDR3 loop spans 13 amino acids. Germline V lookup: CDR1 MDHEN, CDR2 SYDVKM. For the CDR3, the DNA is TGTGCCAGCATTACAGGGGAGGGTGAAAAACTGTTTTTT. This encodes CASITGEGEKLFF.

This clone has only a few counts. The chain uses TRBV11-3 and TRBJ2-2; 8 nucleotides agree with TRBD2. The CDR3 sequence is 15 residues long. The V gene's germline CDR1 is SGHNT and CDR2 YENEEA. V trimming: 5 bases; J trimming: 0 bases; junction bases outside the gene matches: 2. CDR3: CASSRSGANTGELFF. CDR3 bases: TGTGCCAGCAGCCGTAGCGGGGCGAACACCGGGGAGCTGTTTTTT.

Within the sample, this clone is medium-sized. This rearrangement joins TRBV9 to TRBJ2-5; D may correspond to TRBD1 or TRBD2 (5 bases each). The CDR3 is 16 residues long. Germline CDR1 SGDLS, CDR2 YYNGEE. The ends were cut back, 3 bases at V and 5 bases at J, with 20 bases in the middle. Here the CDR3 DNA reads TGTGCCAGCAGCGGTCGAAGGGACCCCCGTGGGGAGACCCAGTACTTC. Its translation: CASSGRRDPRGETQYF.

As DNA, the CDR3 is TGTGCCAGTAGCAGATCGAGAGGGACTGAAGCTTTCTTT. Protein sequence: CASSRSRGTEAFF. V is TRBV6-8 and J is TRBJ1-1; D unclear. CDR3 length equals 13 residues. Trimming took 9 bases from V and 5 from J, leaving 16 bases between them. From germline, CDR1 is MNHGY and CDR2 SAAAGT.

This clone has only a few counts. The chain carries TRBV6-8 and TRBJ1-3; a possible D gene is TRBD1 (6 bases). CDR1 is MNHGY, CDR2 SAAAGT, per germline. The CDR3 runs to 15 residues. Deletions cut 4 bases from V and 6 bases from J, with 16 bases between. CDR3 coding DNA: TGTGCCAGCAGTTGGGGGGGCAGGACGCCAAACACCATATATTTT. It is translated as CASSWGGRTPNTIYF.

CDR3 sequence: CATSRGTLGGEKLFF. The CDR3 DNA sequence: TGTGCCACATCCCGAGGGACACTCGGAGGTGAAAAACTGTTTTTT. J is TRBJ1-4 and V is TRBV7-5; the table calls TRBD1, which could not be checked here. TRBV7-5 counts as a pseudogene. The CDR3 loop spans 15 amino acids.

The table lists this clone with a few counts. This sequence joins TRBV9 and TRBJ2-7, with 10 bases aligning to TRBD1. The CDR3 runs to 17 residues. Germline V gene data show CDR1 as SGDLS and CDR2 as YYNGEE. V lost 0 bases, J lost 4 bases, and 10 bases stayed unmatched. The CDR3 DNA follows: TGTGCCAGCAGCGTAGATCCAGGGGGACAGGGGTTGTACGAGCAGTACTTC. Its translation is CASSVDPGGQGLYEQYF. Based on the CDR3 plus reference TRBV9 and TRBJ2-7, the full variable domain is DSGVTQTPKHLITATGQRVTLRCSPRSGDLSVYWYQQSLDQGLQFLIQYYNGEERAKGNILERFSAQQFPDLHSELNLSSLELGDSALYFCASSVDPGGQGLYEQYFGPGTRLTVT.

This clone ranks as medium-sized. The chain's CDR3 is CASSVGTGTGELFF. For the CDR3, the DNA is TGTGCCAGCAGCGTAGGGACAGGCACCGGGGAGCTGTTTTTT. The V gene is TRBV9, the J gene TRBJ2-2; 7 bases fit TRBD1. Trimming at V came to 0 bases and at J to 4 bases, leaving 0 bases not matched to a gene. CDR3 size: 14 residues. CDR1 SGDLS and CDR2 YYNGEE come from the germline V gene.